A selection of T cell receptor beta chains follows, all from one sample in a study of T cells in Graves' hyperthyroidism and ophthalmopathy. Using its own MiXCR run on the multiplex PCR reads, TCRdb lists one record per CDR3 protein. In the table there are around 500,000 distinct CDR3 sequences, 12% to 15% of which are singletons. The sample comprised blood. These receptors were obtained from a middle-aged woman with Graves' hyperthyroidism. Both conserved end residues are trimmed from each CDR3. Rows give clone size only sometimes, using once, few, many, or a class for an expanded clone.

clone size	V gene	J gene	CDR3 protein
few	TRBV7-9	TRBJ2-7	ASSLKREFFPYEQY
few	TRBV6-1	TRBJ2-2	ASSPVRASGTGELF
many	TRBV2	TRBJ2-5	ASSDGHRDRGHETQY
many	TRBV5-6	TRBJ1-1	ASSFPPGVNTEAF
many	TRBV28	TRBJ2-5	ASSSGQAQETQY
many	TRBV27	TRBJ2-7	ASSPPLAGPTYEQY
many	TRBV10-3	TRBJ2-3	AISESRGDPDTQY
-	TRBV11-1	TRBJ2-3	ASSRFKGTGGGDTQY
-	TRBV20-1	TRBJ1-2	SARDWQGGYGYT
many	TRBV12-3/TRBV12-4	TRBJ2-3	ASSWGERDTQY
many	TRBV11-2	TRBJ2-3	ASSPRTDSTDTQY
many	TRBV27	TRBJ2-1	ASSSSGRSDNEQF
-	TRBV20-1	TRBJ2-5	SAGDGLAGAETQY
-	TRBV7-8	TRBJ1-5	ASSPGRTGVSNQPQH
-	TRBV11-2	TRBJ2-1	ASSLTYNEQS
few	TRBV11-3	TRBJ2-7	ASSTTLAYEQY
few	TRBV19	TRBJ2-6	ASSDGTGIGANVLT
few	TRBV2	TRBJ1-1	ASRDRVGGTEAF
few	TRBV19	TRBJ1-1	ASSETDTEAF
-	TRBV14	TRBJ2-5	ASSSRLTGTSGTIQETQY
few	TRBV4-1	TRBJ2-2	ASSQGRGTGELF
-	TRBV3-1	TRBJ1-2	ASSQESFFGRVYGYT
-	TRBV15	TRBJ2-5	ATSRVREGTQY
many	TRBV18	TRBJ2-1	ASSPDRIYNEQF
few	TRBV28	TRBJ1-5	ASSFVRGHQPQH
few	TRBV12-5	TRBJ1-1	ASGLVRGMNTEAF
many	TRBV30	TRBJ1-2	AWSVLGGNYGYT
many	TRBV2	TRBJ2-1	ASILVAGSYNEQF
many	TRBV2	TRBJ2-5	ASRPRDRVPLGETQY
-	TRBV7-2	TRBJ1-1	ASSLDFDNTEAF
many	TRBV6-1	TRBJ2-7	ASSEAGTGLPSYEQY
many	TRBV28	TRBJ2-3	ATTEGVTDTQY
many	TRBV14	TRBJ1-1	ASSQDLLLEAF
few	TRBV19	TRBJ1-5	ASRGQGYQPQH
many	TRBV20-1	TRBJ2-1	SASKGSRASGTSYNEQF